Sequencing of this T cell receptor beta chain was carried out in a study of T cells after yellow fever vaccination. TCRdb used MiXCR to reprocess the 5' RACE reads, holding one entry per CDR3 protein. The sample has under 400,000 distinct CDR3 sequences, approximately 13% seen once. This clonotype was seen only a few times. The CDR3 is 17 amino acids. CDR1 is LGHNA and CDR2 is YSLEER in the germline V gene. V was shortened by 1 base and J by 1 base, with 16 bases between the two germline ends. The sequence was obtained from a man aged 18 to 29 who received the YFV17D yellow fever vaccine. The chain links TRBV4-3 to TRBJ2-5, with D maybe TRBD2 (7 bases). The specimen was CD4+ T cells sorted from PBMCs, collected 15 days after the yellow fever booster vaccination. CDR3 in DNA: TGCGCCAGCAGCCAAGCCCTCGGGGGAGGGGGCCAAGAGACCCAGTACTTC. Translated: CASSQALGGGGQETQYF.